The 13 T cell receptor beta chains below were found in one sample sequenced in a study of blood T cell repertoires in COVID-19. TCRdb's copy holds only in-frame clones and misses some; the assay was immunoSEQ multiplex PCR. This repertoire shows tens of thousands of clones, approximately 84% found once; its top ten account for more than 2.5%. Sequencing was performed on peripheral blood. The source is a man over 45 with active COVID-19.

V is TRBV29-1 and J is TRBJ2-2, with 9 bases matching TRBD1. Germline CDR1 and CDR2: SQVTM and ANQGSEA. The CDR3 runs 17 residues. Losses at the gene ends were 4 bases for V and 4 bases for J; bases not matched to a gene: 13. CDR3 loop: CSVGAPGQGLGTGELFF. DNA of the CDR3: TGCAGCGTTGGGGCTCCGGGACAGGGATTAGGCACCGGGGAGCTGTTTTTT.

J is TRBJ1-2 and V is TRBV2; 7 bases match TRBD1. The CDR3 is 13 amino acids. V was clipped by 4 bases and J by 8 bases; unmatched bases: 7. The germline CDR1 and CDR2 sequences are SNHLY and FYNNEI. In DNA form, the CDR3 reads TGTGCCAGCAGTGGCCAGGGGGTCGGCGGCTACACCTTC. Its translation: CASSGQGVGGYTF.

The V call is TRBV2, the J call TRBJ2-4; a weak D match, TRBD2 (5 bases). V lost 7 bases to trimming and J lost 0 bases, with 13 bases between them. The length of the CDR3 is 15 residues. Looked up from germline, CDR1 is SNHLY and CDR2 is FYNNEI. The CDR3 DNA reads TGTGCCAGCAAGGAGGCAGGCCTAGCCAAAAACATTCAGTACTTC. Its translation is CASKEAGLAKNIQYF.

The chain links TRBV15 to TRBJ2-7, with 7 bases identical to TRBD1. Trimming at V came to 3 bases and at J to 7 bases, leaving 9 bases not matched to a gene. This CDR3 is built from 14 residues. Germline loops: CDR1 LNHNV, CDR2 YYDKDF (reference sequence). DNA of the CDR3: TGTGCCACCAGCAGCAACAGGGGCCTCGGTGAGCAGTACTTC. Translating it yields CATSSNRGLGEQYF.

This chain connects TRBV19 to TRBJ2-7; a possible D gene is TRBD1 (7 bases). This CDR3 contains 16 residues. V was shortened by 5 bases and J by 2 bases, with 19 bases between the two germline ends. Germline CDR1 and CDR2: LNHDA and SQIVND (reference sequence). CDR3 amino acids: CASSLRRGRTAYEQYF. The CDR3 bases are TGTGCCAGTAGTCTCCGGAGGGGGCGAACGGCCTACGAGCAGTACTTC.

The CDR3: CASSLLGQGAGYTF. CDR3 nucleotides: TGTGCCAGCAGCTTACTGGGACAGGGGGCTGGCTACACCTTC. V usage is TRBV7-9 and J usage is TRBJ1-2, with TRBD1 identical over 12 bases. The junction had 2 bases not matched to a gene; V was cut back by 2 bases and J by 7 bases. The CDR3 is made up of 14 amino acids. From germline, CDR1 is SEHNR and CDR2 FQNEAQ (reference sequence).

This clone has more than one count but fewer than ten. The chain carries TRBV7-9 and TRBJ2-2; TRBD2 might be the D (5 bases). V was clipped by 8 bases and J by 3 bases, with 13 bases between them. There are 14 residues in the CDR3. CDR1 is SEHNR and CDR2 is FQNEAQ in the germline V gene (reference sequence). The CDR3 reads CASVARDYTGELFF. CDR3 bases: TGTGCCAGCGTAGCGCGTGATTACACCGGGGAGCTGTTTTTT.

The rearrangement joins TRBV7-3 to TRBJ2-3; D might be TRBD2 (6 bases). This CDR3 contains 13 residues. Trimming pared 5 bases from V and 6 bases from J, leaving 12 bases between. Germline values: CDR1 SGHTA, CDR2 FQGTGA. The CDR3 DNA reads as TGTGCCAGCAGCGGGGGGTTCACGGATACGCAGTATTTT. Translated: CASSGGFTDTQYF.

The J gene is TRBJ2-5, the V gene TRBV7-2, with TRBD1 matching over 7 bases. This CDR3 comprises 13 residues. Trimming removed 4 bases from V and 1 base from J; junction bases left unmatched: 0. The germline V gene encodes CDR1 SGHTA and CDR2 FQGNSA. CDR3 sequence: CASSSGGQETQYF. CDR3 in DNA: TGTGCCAGCAGCTCAGGGGGCCAAGAGACCCAGTACTTC.

The chain has TRBV6-1 and TRBJ1-2; D remains unclear. The CDR3 covers 13 residues. Germline assignment: CDR1 MNHNS and CDR2 SASEGT. V was clipped by 2 bases and J by 4 bases, with 8 bases between them. CDR3 amino acids: CASSESGFYGYTF. The CDR3 DNA sequence: TGTGCCAGCAGTGAATCGGGGTTCTATGGCTACACCTTC.

The V and J genes are TRBV6-6 and TRBJ2-7; 9 positions match TRBD1. CDR1 and CDR2 (germline): MNHNY, SVGAGI (reference sequence). The CDR3 sequence is 14 residues long. The V segment lost 10 bases and the J segment 3 bases; nucleotides outside the gene matches: 10. CDR3 sequence: CATRGQGIYYEQYF. CDR3 coding DNA: TGTGCCACTAGGGGACAGGGTATTTACTACGAGCAGTACTTC.

The chain combines TRBV30 with TRBJ2-7, with TRBD1 matching over 11 bases. V shed 2 bases, J shed 2 bases, and the junction held 2 bases outside the gene matches. Germline V gene data show CDR1 as GTSNPN and CDR2 as SVGIG (reference sequence). CDR3 length: 14 amino acids. The CDR3: CAWSTGQGAYEQYF. The CDR3 DNA is TGTGCCTGGAGTACGGGACAGGGGGCCTACGAGCAGTACTTC.

V and J are TRBV27 and TRBJ2-5; possibly TRBD1 for D (5 bases). CDR1 MNHEY and CDR2 SMNVEV come from the germline V gene (reference sequence). Trimming removed 7 bases from V and 1 base from J, with 10 bases in between. This CDR3 contains 13 residues. CDR3 region: CASTRTPQETQYF. The CDR3 DNA reads as TGTGCCAGCACCAGGACACCCCAAGAGACCCAGTACTTC.